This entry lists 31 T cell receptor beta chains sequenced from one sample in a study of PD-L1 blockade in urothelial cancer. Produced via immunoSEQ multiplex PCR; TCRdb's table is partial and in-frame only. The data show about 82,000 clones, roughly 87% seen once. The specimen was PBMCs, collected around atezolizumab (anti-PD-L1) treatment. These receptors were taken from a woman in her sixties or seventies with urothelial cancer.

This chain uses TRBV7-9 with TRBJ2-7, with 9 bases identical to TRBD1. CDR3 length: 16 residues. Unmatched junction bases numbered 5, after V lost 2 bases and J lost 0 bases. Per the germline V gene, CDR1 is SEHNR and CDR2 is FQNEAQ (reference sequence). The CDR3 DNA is TGTGCCAGCAGCTTACCGGGACAGGGCTTCTCCTACGAGCAGTACTTC. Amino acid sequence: CASSLPGQGFSYEQYF.

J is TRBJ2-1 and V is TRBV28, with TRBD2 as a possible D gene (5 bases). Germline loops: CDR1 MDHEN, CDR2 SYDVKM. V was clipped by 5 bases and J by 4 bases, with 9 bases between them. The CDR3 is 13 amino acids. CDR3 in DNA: TGTGCCAGCAGTGGACTCGTATACAATGAGCAGTTCTTC. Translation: CASSGLVYNEQFF.

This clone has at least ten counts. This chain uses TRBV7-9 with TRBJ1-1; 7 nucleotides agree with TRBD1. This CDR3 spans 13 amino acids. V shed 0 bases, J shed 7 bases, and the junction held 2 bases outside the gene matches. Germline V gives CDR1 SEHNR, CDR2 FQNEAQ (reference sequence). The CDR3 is CASSLAWDSEAFF. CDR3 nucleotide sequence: TGTGCCAGCAGCTTAGCTTGGGACAGTGAAGCTTTCTTT.

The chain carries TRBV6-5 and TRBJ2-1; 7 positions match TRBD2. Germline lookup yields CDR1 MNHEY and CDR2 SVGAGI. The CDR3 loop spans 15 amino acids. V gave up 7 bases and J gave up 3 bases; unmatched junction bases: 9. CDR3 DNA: TGTGCCAGCACCCCCGAGCGGGACTACTACAATGAGCAGTTCTTC. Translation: CASTPERDYYNEQFF.

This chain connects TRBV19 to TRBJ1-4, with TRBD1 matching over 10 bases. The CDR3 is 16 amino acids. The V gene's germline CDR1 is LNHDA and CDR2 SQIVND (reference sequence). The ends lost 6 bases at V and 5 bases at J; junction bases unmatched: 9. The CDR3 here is CASSLPPGQGNEKLFF. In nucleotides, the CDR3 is TGTGCCAGTAGCCTACCTCCGGGACAGGGGAATGAAAAACTGTTTTTT.

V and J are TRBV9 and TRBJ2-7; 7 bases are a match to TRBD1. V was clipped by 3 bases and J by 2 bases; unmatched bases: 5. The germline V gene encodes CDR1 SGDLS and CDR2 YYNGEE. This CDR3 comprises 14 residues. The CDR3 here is CASSGTGDAYEQYF. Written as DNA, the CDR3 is TGTGCCAGCAGCGGGACAGGAGACGCCTACGAGCAGTACTTC.

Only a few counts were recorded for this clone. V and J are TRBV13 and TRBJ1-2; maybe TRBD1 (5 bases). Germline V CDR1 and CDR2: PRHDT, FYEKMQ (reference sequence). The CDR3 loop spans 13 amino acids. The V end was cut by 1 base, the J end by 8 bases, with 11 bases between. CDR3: CASSLVAGGGYTF. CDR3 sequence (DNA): TGTGCCAGCAGCTTAGTAGCCGGGGGAGGCTACACCTTC.

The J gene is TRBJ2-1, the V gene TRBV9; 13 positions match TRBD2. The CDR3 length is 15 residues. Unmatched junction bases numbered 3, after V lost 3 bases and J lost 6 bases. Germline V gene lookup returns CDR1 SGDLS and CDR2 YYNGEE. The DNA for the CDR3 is TGTGCCAGCAGCGATGGGACTAGCGGGGCCAATGAGCAGTTCTTC. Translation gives CASSDGTSGANEQFF.

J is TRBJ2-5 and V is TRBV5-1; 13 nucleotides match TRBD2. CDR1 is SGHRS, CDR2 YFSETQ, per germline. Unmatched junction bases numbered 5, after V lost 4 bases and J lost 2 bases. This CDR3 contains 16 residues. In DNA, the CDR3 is TGCGCCAGCAGCCCAGCACTAGCGGGGGGGCAAGAGACCCAGTACTTC. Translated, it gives CASSPALAGGQETQYF.

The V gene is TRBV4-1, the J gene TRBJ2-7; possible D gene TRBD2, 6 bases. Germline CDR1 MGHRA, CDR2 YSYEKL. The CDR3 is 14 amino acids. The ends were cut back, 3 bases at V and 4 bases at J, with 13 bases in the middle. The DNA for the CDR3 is TGCGCCAGCAGCCAGAGGGAGGATAGGTACGAGCAGTACTTC. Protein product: CASSQREDRYEQYF.

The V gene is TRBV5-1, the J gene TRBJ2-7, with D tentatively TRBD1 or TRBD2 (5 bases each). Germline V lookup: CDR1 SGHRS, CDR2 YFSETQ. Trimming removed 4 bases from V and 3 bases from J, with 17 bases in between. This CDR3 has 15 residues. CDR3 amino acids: CASSVGPGESYEQYF. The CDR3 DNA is TGCGCCAGCAGCGTGGGGCCCGGGGAGAGCTACGAGCAGTACTTC.

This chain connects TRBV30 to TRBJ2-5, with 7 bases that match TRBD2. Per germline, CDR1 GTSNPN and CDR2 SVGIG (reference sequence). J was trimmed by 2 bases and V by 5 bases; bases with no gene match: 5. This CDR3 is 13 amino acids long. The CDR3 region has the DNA TGTGCCTGGGGGGCGGGAGAGCAAGAGACCCAGTACTTC. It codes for CAWGAGEQETQYF.

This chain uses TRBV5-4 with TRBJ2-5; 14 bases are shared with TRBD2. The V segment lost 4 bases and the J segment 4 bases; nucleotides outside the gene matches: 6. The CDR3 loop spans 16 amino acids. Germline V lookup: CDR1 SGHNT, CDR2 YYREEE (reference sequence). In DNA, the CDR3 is TGTGCCAGCAGCCCGGGACTAGCGGGGGCTGGAGAGACCCAGTACTTC. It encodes CASSPGLAGAGETQYF.

This CDR3 reads CASSLQYSYEQYF. The CDR3 DNA reads as TGTGCCAGCAGTTTGCAGTATTCCTACGAGCAGTACTTC. This chain connects TRBV27 to TRBJ2-7; unclear D gene. The CDR3 is 13 amino acids. In germline, CDR1 is MNHEY, CDR2 SMNVEV (reference sequence). V lost 3 bases, J lost 1 base, and 7 bases lay in between.

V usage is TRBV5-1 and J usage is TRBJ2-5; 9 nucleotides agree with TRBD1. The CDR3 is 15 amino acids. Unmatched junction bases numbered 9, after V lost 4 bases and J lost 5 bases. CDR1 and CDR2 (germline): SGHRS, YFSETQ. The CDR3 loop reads CASSPSTGGSETQYF. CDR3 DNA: TGCGCCAGCAGCCCTTCGACAGGGGGTTCCGAGACCCAGTACTTC.

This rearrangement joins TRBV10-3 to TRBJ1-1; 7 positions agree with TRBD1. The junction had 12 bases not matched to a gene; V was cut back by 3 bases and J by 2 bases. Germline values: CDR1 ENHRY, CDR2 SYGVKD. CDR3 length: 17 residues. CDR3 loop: CAISELGTVRVNTEAFF. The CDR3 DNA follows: TGTGCCATCAGTGAACTCGGGACAGTAAGGGTCAACACTGAAGCTTTCTTT.

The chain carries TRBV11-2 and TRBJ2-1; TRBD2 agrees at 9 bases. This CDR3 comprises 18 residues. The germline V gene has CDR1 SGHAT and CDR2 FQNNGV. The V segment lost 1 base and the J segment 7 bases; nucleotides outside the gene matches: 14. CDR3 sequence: CASSLGTSREGPGNEQFF. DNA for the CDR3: TGTGCCAGCAGCTTAGGCACCTCGCGGGAGGGCCCTGGTAATGAGCAGTTCTTC.

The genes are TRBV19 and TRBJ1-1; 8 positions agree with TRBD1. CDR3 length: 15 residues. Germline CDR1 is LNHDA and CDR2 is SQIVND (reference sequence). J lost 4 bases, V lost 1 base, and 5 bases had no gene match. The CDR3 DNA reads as TGTGCCAGTAGTATAGCAGACAGGGGAGGCACTGAAGCTTTCTTT. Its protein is CASSIADRGGTEAFF.

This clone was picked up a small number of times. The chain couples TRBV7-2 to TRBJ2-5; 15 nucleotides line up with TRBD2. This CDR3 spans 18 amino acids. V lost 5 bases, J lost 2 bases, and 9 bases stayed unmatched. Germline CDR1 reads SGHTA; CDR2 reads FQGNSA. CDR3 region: CASSGLGTSGGKQETQYF. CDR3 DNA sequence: TGTGCCAGCAGCGGTCTAGGGACTAGCGGGGGGAAACAAGAGACCCAGTACTTC.

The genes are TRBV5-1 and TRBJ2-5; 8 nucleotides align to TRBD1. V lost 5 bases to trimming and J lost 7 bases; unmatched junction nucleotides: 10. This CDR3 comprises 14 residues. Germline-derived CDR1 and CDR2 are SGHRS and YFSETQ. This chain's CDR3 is CASRTTGQGGTQYF. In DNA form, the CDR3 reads TGCGCCAGCAGAACGACCGGACAGGGCGGGACCCAGTACTTC.

CDR3 region: CASSERGMDYGYTF. CDR3 DNA: TGTGCCAGCAGTGAGCGGGGTATGGACTATGGCTACACCTTC. V usage is TRBV2 and J usage is TRBJ1-2; D unresolved. The germline V and J ends were trimmed by 3 bases and 3 bases, with 11 bases remaining between them. The CDR3 has 14 amino acids. Germline V gene data show CDR1 as SNHLY and CDR2 as FYNNEI.

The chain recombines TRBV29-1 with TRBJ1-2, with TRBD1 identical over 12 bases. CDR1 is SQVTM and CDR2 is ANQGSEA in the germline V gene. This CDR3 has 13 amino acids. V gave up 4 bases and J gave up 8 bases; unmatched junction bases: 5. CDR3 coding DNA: TGCAGCGTTGGGGACAGGGGGCTGGGAGGCTACACCTTC. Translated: CSVGDRGLGGYTF.

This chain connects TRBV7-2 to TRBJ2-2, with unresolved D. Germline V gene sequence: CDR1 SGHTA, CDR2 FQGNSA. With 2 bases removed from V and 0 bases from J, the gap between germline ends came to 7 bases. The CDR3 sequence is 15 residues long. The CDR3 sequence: CASSLSQSNTGELFF. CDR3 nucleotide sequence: TGTGCCAGCAGCTTATCACAGTCGAACACCGGGGAGCTGTTTTTT.

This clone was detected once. As DNA, the CDR3 is TGTGCCAGCAGCTTCCGACAGGGGTCCGGGGAGGGTGAAGCTTTCTTT. It encodes CASSFRQGSGEGEAFF. The V call is TRBV7-9, the J call TRBJ1-1, with 8 bases identical to TRBD1. Germline V gene sequence: CDR1 SEHNR, CDR2 FQNEAQ (reference sequence). Trimming at V came to 3 bases and at J to 7 bases, leaving 13 bases not matched to a gene. The CDR3 consists of 16 residues.

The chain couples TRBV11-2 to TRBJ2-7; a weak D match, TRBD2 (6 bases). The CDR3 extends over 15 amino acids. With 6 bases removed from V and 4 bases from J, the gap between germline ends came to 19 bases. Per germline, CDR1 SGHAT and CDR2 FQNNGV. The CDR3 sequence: CASSFRPGTDYEQYF. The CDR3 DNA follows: TGTGCCAGCAGTTTCCGCCCCGGGACTGATTACGAGCAGTACTTC.

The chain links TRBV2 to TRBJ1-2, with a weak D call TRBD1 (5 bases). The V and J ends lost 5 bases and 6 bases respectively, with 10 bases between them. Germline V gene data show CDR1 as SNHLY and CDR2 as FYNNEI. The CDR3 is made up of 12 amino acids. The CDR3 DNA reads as TGTGCCAGCAGTCGGGGGGTTGATGGCTACACCTTC. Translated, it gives CASSRGVDGYTF. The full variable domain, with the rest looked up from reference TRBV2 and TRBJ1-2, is EPEVTQTPSHQVTQMGQEVILRCVPISNHLYFYWYRQILGQKVEFLVSFYNNEISEKSEIFDDQFSVERPDGSNFTLKIRSTKLEDSAMYFCASSRGVDGYTFGSGTRLTVV.

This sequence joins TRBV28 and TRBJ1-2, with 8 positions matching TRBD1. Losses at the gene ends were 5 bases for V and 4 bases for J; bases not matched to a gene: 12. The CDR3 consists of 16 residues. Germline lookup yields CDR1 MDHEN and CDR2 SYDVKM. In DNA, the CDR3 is TGTGCCAGCAGTGCCCAGGGGGGGACAGGCCGCTATGGCTACACCTTC. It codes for CASSAQGGTGRYGYTF.

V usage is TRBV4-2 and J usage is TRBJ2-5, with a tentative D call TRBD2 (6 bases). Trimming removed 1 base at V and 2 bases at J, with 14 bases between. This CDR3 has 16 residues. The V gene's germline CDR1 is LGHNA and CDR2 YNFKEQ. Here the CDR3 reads CASSQVDLGTQETQYF. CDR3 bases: TGTGCCAGCAGCCAAGTCGATTTGGGGACTCAAGAGACCCAGTACTTC.

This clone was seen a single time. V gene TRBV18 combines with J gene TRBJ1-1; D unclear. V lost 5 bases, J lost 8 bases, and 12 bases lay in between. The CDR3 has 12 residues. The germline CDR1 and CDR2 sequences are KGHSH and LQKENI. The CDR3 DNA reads TGTGCCAGCTCATTTGCGGGTAGAGAAGCTTTCTTT. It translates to CASSFAGREAFF.

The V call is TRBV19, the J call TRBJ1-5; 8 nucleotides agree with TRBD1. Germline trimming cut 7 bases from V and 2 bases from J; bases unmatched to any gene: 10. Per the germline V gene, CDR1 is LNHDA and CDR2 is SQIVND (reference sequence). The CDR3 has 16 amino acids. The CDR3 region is CASIPGQVRGNQPQHF. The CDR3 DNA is TGTGCCAGTATCCCGGGACAGGTTCGGGGCAATCAGCCCCAGCATTTT.

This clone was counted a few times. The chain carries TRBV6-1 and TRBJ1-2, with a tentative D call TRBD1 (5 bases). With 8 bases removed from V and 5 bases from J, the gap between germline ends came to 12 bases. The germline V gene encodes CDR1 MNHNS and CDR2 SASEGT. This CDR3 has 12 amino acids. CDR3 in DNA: TGTGCCAGCCGGGGGTTGTGGTATGGCTACACCTTC. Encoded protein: CASRGLWYGYTF.